This passage covers 9 T cell receptor beta chains from one sample sequenced in a study of cytomegalovirus exposure and HLA in healthy donors. The PCR had 60 Vbeta and 13 Jbeta primers. Sequenced by immunoSEQ multiplex PCR; TCRdb stores in-frame clones only, minus some. The sample comprises about 160,000 clones, around 67% of which are singletons, and 4.5% rests with the top ten. The sample consisted of PBMCs. These receptors were obtained from a woman younger than 30 in good health and CMV-seropositive.

There are a few counts of this clone. The J gene is TRBJ1-1, the V gene TRBV19, with a tentative D call TRBD1 (5 bases). This CDR3 has 13 amino acids. Trimming removed 3 bases from V and 8 bases from J, with 13 bases in between. CDR1 is LNHDA, CDR2 SQIVND, per germline (reference sequence). CDR3 sequence: CASSILVDREAFF. DNA for the CDR3: TGTGCCAGTAGTATCCTAGTCGACAGAGAAGCTTTCTTT.

The rearrangement links TRBV7-9 to TRBJ1-2; D is uncertain. Trimming shortened V by 5 bases and J by 4 bases, and 17 bases separated the two germline ends. The germline CDR1 and CDR2 sequences are SEHNR and FQNEAQ (reference sequence). This CDR3 is built from 15 residues. CDR3 in amino acids: CASSAEVGAGYGYTF. The CDR3 coding sequence is TGTGCCAGCAGCGCCGAAGTGGGCGCGGGCTATGGCTACACCTTC.

The DNA of the CDR3 is TGTGCCAGCTCACTCGGGATCAATGAGCAGTTCTTC. Protein sequence: CASSLGINEQFF. This rearrangement joins TRBV18 to TRBJ2-1; D might be TRBD2 (5 bases). This CDR3 has 12 amino acids. Germline-derived CDR1 and CDR2 are KGHSH and LQKENI. With 4 bases removed from V and 6 bases from J, the gap between germline ends came to 7 bases. Drawing the rest from reference TRBV18 and TRBJ2-1, the complete variable domain is NAGVMQNPRHLVRRRGQEARLRCSPMKGHSHVYWYRQLPEEGLKFMVYLQKENIIDESGMPKERFSAEFPKEGPSILRIQQVVRGDSAAYFCASSLGINEQFFGPGTRLTVL.

The V and J genes are TRBV4-2 and TRBJ2-1; 8 nucleotides match TRBD2. CDR3 length equals 16 residues. The trim removed 0 bases at V and 1 base at J, leaving 2 bases unmatched. Per germline, CDR1 LGHNA and CDR2 YNFKEQ. The DNA for the CDR3 is TGTGCCAGCAGCCAAGAGCGGGAGGTGTCCTACAATGAGCAGTTCTTC. The encoded protein is CASSQEREVSYNEQFF.

CDR3 DNA sequence: TGCGCCAGCAGCCAAGATGCGGGAGACTATGGCTACACCTTC. Its translation is CASSQDAGDYGYTF. The chain links TRBV4-1 to TRBJ1-2; no clear D gene. The V and J ends lost 0 bases and 3 bases respectively, with 8 bases between them. The CDR3 is 14 residues long. The germline CDR1 and CDR2 sequences are MGHRA and YSYEKL.

This clone was recorded a few times. V usage is TRBV5-6 and J usage is TRBJ1-4, with TRBD1 identical over 12 bases. The V gene's germline CDR1 is SGHDT and CDR2 YYEEEE. Trimming took 1 base from V and 2 from J; bases not matched to a gene: 9. The CDR3 covers 19 residues. CDR3 loop: CASSLLTGQGASTNEKLFF. The CDR3, as DNA: TGTGCCAGCAGCTTGCTGACGGGACAGGGGGCTTCGACTAATGAAAAACTGTTTTTT.

DNA for the CDR3: TGCGCCAGCAGCGCGAAGCAGGGGAACTATGGCTACACCTTC. Translating gives CASSAKQGNYGYTF. The chain is built from TRBV5-1 and TRBJ1-2, with D perhaps TRBD1 (6 bases). Germline V gene sequence: CDR1 SGHRS, CDR2 YFSETQ. There are 14 residues in the CDR3. Trimming pared 4 bases from V and 2 bases from J, leaving 12 bases between.

Only a few counts were recorded for this clone. The V and J genes are TRBV5-1 and TRBJ2-7; D is undetermined. CDR3 size: 14 residues. V was pared by 5 bases and J by 2 bases, with 14 bases between. CDR1 is SGHRS and CDR2 is YFSETQ in the germline V gene. In DNA, the CDR3 is TGCGCCAGCAGGGCGGCGGTAGCAGCCTACGAGCAGTACTTC. It encodes CASRAAVAAYEQYF.

CDR3 bases: TGCGCCAGCAGTCCCGTAGACAGGGCCCCGATCTTTACTTCACCCCTCCACTTT. Translation gives CASSPVDRAPIFTSPLHF. The chain recombines TRBV23-1 with TRBJ1-6, with 7 bases aligning to TRBD1. TRBV23-1 is an ORF; its function is uncertain. The CDR3 has 18 amino acids. V lost 4 bases to trimming and J lost 9 bases; unmatched junction nucleotides: 18.